A single sample is the source of the 30 T cell receptor beta chains below, sequenced in a study of T cells after yellow fever vaccination. Each CDR3 protein gets one entry after TCRdb re-called the 5' RACE reads with MiXCR. The sample yields about 170,000 distinct CDR3 sequences, approximately 10% seen once. The source material was CD8+ T cells sorted from PBMCs, sampled 15 days after the yellow fever booster vaccination. The receptors here all came from a man aged 18 to 30 who received the YFV17D yellow fever vaccine.

The genes are TRBV6-1 and TRBJ1-5, with no clear D. The CDR3 runs to 15 residues. The germline V and J ends were trimmed by 1 base and 11 bases, with 18 bases remaining between them. Germline CDR1 MNHNS, CDR2 SASEGT. The chain's CDR3 is CASSEGGWPASTQHF. DNA of the CDR3: TGTGCCAGCAGTGAAGGTGGGTGGCCCGCCTCGACCCAGCATTTT.

J is TRBJ2-2 and V is TRBV19, with D perhaps TRBD2 (6 bases). V lost 1 base to trimming and J lost 6 bases, with 6 bases between them. Germline V CDR1 and CDR2: LNHDA, SQIVND (reference sequence). The CDR3 has 13 residues. The CDR3 DNA reads TGTGCCAGTAGTATAGGCGGGGCCGGGGAGCTGTTTTTT. Translating gives CASSIGGAGELFF.

This clonotype was seen a few times. V usage is TRBV7-9 and J usage is TRBJ1-1; D unclear. CDR3 length: 12 residues. CDR1 and CDR2 (germline): SEHNR, FQNEAQ (reference sequence). Between the trimmed V and J ends, which lost 6 bases and 6 bases, there was a span of 11 bases. The CDR3 region is CASSAVGAEAFF. CDR3 bases: TGTGCCAGCAGTGCCGTGGGCGCTGAAGCTTTCTTT.

The V call is TRBV11-2, the J call TRBJ2-1, with 9 bases matching TRBD2. The J segment lost 8 bases and the V segment lost 4 bases, leaving 9 bases of the junction unmatched. CDR3 size: 15 residues. Germline CDR1 and CDR2: SGHAT and FQNNGV. CDR3 nucleotide sequence: TGTGCCAGCAGCTGGCTAGCGGGGAGGAACCATGAGCAGTTCTTC. Translation: CASSWLAGRNHEQFF.

This chain uses TRBV7-8 with TRBJ1-3; no definite D call. Germline V CDR1 and CDR2: SGHVS, FQNEAQ. Trimming took off 5 bases at V and 3 bases at J, with 8 bases between the two ends. The CDR3 consists of 13 residues. As DNA, the CDR3 is TGTGCCAGCAGCCTACCGGATGGAAACACCATATATTTT. It specifies CASSLPDGNTIYF.

The sample holds a few counts of this clonotype. This chain uses TRBV7-2 with TRBJ2-1; the D call may be TRBD1 or TRBD2 (5 bases each). In germline, CDR1 is SGHTA, CDR2 FQGNSA. The CDR3 is 14 residues long. With 2 bases removed from V and 10 bases from J, the gap between germline ends came to 15 bases. CDR3 sequence reads: CASSLNPGRDEQFF. The CDR3 coding sequence is TGTGCCAGCAGCTTAAACCCGGGTCGGGACGAGCAGTTCTTC.

The chain combines TRBV3-1 with TRBJ2-5; either TRBD1 or TRBD2 may fit D (6 bases each). V was trimmed by 2 bases and J by 2 bases, leaving 15 bases between them. Germline V CDR1 and CDR2: LGHDT, YNNKEL (reference sequence). The CDR3 is 16 residues long. In nucleotides, the CDR3 is TGTGCCAGCAGCCAATTAGAGGGGGGTGGACAAGAGACCCAGTACTTC. Protein sequence: CASSQLEGGGQETQYF.

The rearrangement uses TRBV6-6 and TRBJ2-7, with TRBD1 identical over 7 bases. The CDR3 is 13 residues long. V trimming: 6 bases; J trimming: 2 bases; junction bases outside the gene matches: 4. The germline CDR1 and CDR2 sequences are MNHNY and SVGAGI (reference sequence). The CDR3 region is CASSPTGAYEQYV. The CDR3 DNA reads TGTGCCAGCAGCCCCACAGGGGCCTACGAGCAGTACGTC.

This clonotype was found a few times. This chain connects TRBV6-5 to TRBJ2-7; weak D call: TRBD1 (6 bases). The CDR3 is made up of 12 amino acids. V lost 6 bases to trimming and J lost 11 bases, with 17 bases between them. CDR1 MNHEY and CDR2 SVGAGI come from the germline V gene. For the CDR3, the DNA is TGTGCCAGCAGGGGAACCGGGACACATGAGTACGTC. This translates into CASRGTGTHEYV.

This clonotype was recorded a few times. The chain has TRBV27 and TRBJ2-3; 10 nucleotides match TRBD1. CDR3 size: 14 residues. The germline gives CDR1 MNHEY, CDR2 SMNVEV (reference sequence). Unmatched junction bases numbered 5, after V lost 6 bases and J lost 5 bases. The CDR3 bases are TGTGCCAGCAGCGGACAGGGGGAGGAAGATACGCAGTATTTT. Translated, it gives CASSGQGEEDTQYF.

CDR3 amino acids: CASSFGTPSSPLHF. The CDR3 DNA reads as TGTGCCAGCAGTTTCGGCACCCCTAGTTCACCCCTCCACTTT. The chain has TRBV28 and TRBJ1-6; D remains unclear. This CDR3 contains 14 residues. V dropped 3 bases and J dropped 9 bases, with 12 bases sitting between them. Germline CDR1 MDHEN, CDR2 SYDVKM.

This chain connects TRBV2 to TRBJ2-3; D call uncertain. This CDR3 comprises 15 residues. CDR1 and CDR2 from the germline V gene are SNHLY and FYNNEI. The V and J ends lost 3 bases and 2 bases respectively, with 12 bases between them. CDR3 DNA: TGTGCCAGCAGTGACCGCCCCCCCAACACAGATACGCAGTATTTT. This encodes CASSDRPPNTDTQYF. The full variable domain, in which reference TRBV2 and TRBJ2-3 provide the parts outside the CDR3, is EPEVTQTPSHQVTQMGQEVILRCVPISNHLYFYWYRQILGQKVEFLVSFYNNEISEKSEIFDDQFSVERPDGSNFTLKIRSTKLEDSAMYFCASSDRPPNTDTQYFGPGTRLTVL.

This clonotype has ten or more counts. The rearrangement links TRBV6-5 to TRBJ2-1, with 10 bases that match TRBD2. Germline trimming cut 2 bases from V and 4 bases from J; bases unmatched to any gene: 2. The CDR3 consists of 15 residues. Looked up from germline, CDR1 is MNHEY and CDR2 is SVGAGI. This chain's CDR3 is CASSYLAGEYNEQFF. DNA for the CDR3: TGTGCCAGCAGTTACCTAGCGGGGGAATACAATGAGCAGTTCTTC.

The gene calls are TRBV7-9 and TRBJ1-2; weak D call: TRBD1 (6 bases). The germline gives CDR1 SEHNR, CDR2 FQNEAQ (reference sequence). This CDR3 region has 17 residues. V shed 2 bases and J shed 4 bases, with 20 bases lying between them. In DNA form, the CDR3 reads TGTGCCAGCAGCTTATCCGGTAGGACAGCCTTCGTCTATGGCTACACCTTC. Its translation: CASSLSGRTAFVYGYTF.

This clonotype came up many times. The genes are TRBV7-2 and TRBJ2-5; D could derive from TRBD1 or TRBD2 (7 bases each). The V end was cut by 6 bases, the J end by 4 bases, with 12 bases between. The CDR3 has 13 residues. Germline values: CDR1 SGHTA, CDR2 FQGNSA. CDR3 coding DNA: TGTGCCAGCAGACAGGGGAGGGCAGAGACCCAGTACTTC. Its translation is CASRQGRAETQYF. Supplemented by reference TRBV7-2 and TRBJ2-5, the full variable domain reads GAGVSQSPSNKVTEKGKDVELRCDPISGHTALYWYRQSLGQGLEFLIYFQGNSAPDKSGLPSDRFSAERTGGSVSTLTIQRTQQEDSAVYLCASRQGRAETQYFGPGTRLLVL.

This clonotype was counted a few times. The genes are TRBV29-1 and TRBJ2-1, with D perhaps assigned TRBD1 or TRBD2 (6 bases each). Trimming removed 3 bases from V and 8 bases from J, with 14 bases in between. CDR3 length: 13 amino acids. Per germline, CDR1 SQVTM and CDR2 ANQGSEA. CDR3 loop: CSVERGVFDEQFF. The CDR3 DNA follows: TGCAGCGTTGAGAGGGGGGTCTTCGATGAGCAGTTCTTC.

The rearrangement joins TRBV4-1 to TRBJ2-3, with 9 bases fitting TRBD2. Germline CDR1 and CDR2: MGHRA and YSYEKL. Trimming at V came to 2 bases and at J to 2 bases, leaving 5 bases not matched to a gene. The CDR3 extends over 16 amino acids. This CDR3 is CASSQYSGGDTDTQYF. Here the CDR3 DNA reads TGCGCCAGCAGCCAATATAGCGGGGGAGACACAGATACGCAGTATTTT.

This rearrangement joins TRBV18 to TRBJ2-6; D is unresolved. Trimming stripped 4 bases from V and 2 bases from J, with 9 bases between. The CDR3 length is 15 residues. The germline CDR1 and CDR2 sequences are KGHSH and LQKENI. In DNA, the CDR3 is TGTGCCAGCTCACTCGCTAACCCTGGGGCCAACGTCCTGACTTTC. It specifies CASSLANPGANVLTF.

This clonotype occurred a few times. This rearrangement joins TRBV7-8 to TRBJ2-1; 10 bases align to TRBD2. In germline, CDR1 is SGHVS, CDR2 FQNEAQ. J gave up 5 bases and V 5 bases, and 9 bases lay outside the gene matches. The CDR3 sequence is 16 residues long. CDR3: CASSQSLAGTHNEQFF. For the CDR3, the DNA is TGTGCCAGCAGCCAGTCACTAGCGGGGACTCACAATGAGCAGTTCTTC.

This chain uses TRBV27 with TRBJ2-7, with 9 bases matching TRBD2. V trimming: 6 bases; J trimming: 3 bases; junction bases outside the gene matches: 12. The CDR3 contains 16 residues. Germline assignment: CDR1 MNHEY and CDR2 SMNVEV (reference sequence). CDR3 sequence: CASSPAGGTAFYEQYF. In DNA form, the CDR3 reads TGTGCCAGCAGCCCCGCGGGGGGGACCGCCTTCTACGAGCAGTACTTC.

This sequence joins TRBV27 and TRBJ2-1; D might be TRBD1 (5 bases). V was clipped by 4 bases and J by 12 bases, with 10 bases between them. CDR1 is MNHEY, CDR2 SMNVEV, per germline (reference sequence). The CDR3 is made up of 11 amino acids. Here the CDR3 reads CASSWGLGQFF. In nucleotides, the CDR3 is TGTGCCAGCAGTTGGGGCCTGGGGCAGTTCTTC.

The chain uses TRBV6-5 and TRBJ2-5; TRBD1 might be the D (5 bases). Trimming pared 1 base from V and 3 bases from J, leaving 9 bases between. Germline V CDR1 and CDR2: MNHEY, SVGAGI. The CDR3 has 14 amino acids. CDR3 loop: CASSYWNRKETQYF. The CDR3 DNA reads TGTGCCAGCAGTTACTGGAACAGGAAAGAGACCCAGTACTTC.

This clonotype was observed a handful of times. The chain links TRBV4-2 to TRBJ2-2, with 10 bases fitting TRBD2. Looked up from germline, CDR1 is LGHNA and CDR2 is YNFKEQ. The CDR3 is 18 residues long. Trimming removed 1 base from V and 3 bases from J; junction bases left unmatched: 8. The CDR3 sequence is CASSQASGGAGDTGELFF. The CDR3 nucleotides are TGTGCCAGCAGCCAAGCGAGCGGGGGGGCGGGGGACACCGGGGAGCTGTTTTTT.

This clonotype occurred a few times. The chain joins TRBV7-9 to TRBJ1-2; no firm D call. The V end was cut by 9 bases, the J end by 8 bases, with 19 bases between. CDR1 and CDR2 from the germline V gene are SEHNR and FQNEAQ (reference sequence). The CDR3 length is 13 residues. CDR3 sequence: CASSSILWMGYTF. DNA of the CDR3: TGTGCCAGTTCATCCATTTTATGGATGGGCTACACCTTC.

This clonotype is a singleton in its sample. The chain uses TRBV18 and TRBJ2-3; no firm D call. Trimming left V 3 bases short and J 5 bases short, with 6 bases between. Germline V gene data show CDR1 as KGHSH and CDR2 as LQKENI. The CDR3 has 12 amino acids. The CDR3 DNA follows: TGTGCCAGCTCACCTCTACTAGATACGCAGTATTTT. Translation: CASSPLLDTQYF. Filled out from reference TRBV18 and TRBJ2-3, the complete variable domain reads NAGVMQNPRHLVRRRGQEARLRCSPMKGHSHVYWYRQLPEEGLKFMVYLQKENIIDESGMPKERFSAEFPKEGPSILRIQQVVRGDSAAYFCASSPLLDTQYFGPGTRLTVL.

The rearrangement uses TRBV6-2 or TRBV6-3 and TRBJ2-1; tentative D call: TRBD2 (5 bases). Germline V gene data show CDR1 as MNHEY and CDR2 as SVGEGT. The CDR3 runs to 17 residues. Trimming took off 6 bases at V and 5 bases at J, with 23 bases between the two ends. The CDR3 loop is CASSTLRGEVIHNEQFF. The CDR3 bases are TGTGCCAGCAGCACCCTCCGGGGAGAGGTGATCCACAATGAGCAGTTCTTC.

The chain is built from TRBV4-1 and TRBJ2-3, with 11 bases lining up with TRBD2. Germline V gene data show CDR1 as MGHRA and CDR2 as YSYEKL. After removal of 4 bases from V and 2 bases from J, the junction contained 5 bases not matched to a gene. This CDR3 has 16 residues. The CDR3 DNA reads TGCGCCAGCAGCCCCCCGGGACTAGCGGCCACAGATACGCAGTATTTT. Residues: CASSPPGLAATDTQYF.

This clonotype was observed at least ten times. The CDR3 DNA reads as TGTGCCAGCAGTTTTTGGGGAGGCGATCAGCCCCAGCATTTT. Encoded protein: CASSFWGGDQPQHF. The chain joins TRBV12-3 or TRBV12-4 to TRBJ1-5, with D unresolved. V was shortened by 3 bases and J by 5 bases, with 11 bases between the two germline ends. This CDR3 is built from 14 residues.

A few counts support this clonotype. CDR3 loop: CASSHSRAAGQGALDTQYF. The CDR3 DNA reads TGCGCCAGCAGTCATTCTCGTGCCGCGGGACAGGGGGCATTAGATACGCAGTATTTT. This sequence joins TRBV23-1 and TRBJ2-3; the match to TRBD1 covers 12 bases. TRBV23-1 is given ORF status, its function remaining uncertain. V shed 3 bases and J 5 bases; nucleotides not matched to a gene: 15. The CDR3 totals 19 residues.

This clonotype has more than one count but fewer than ten. The chain employs TRBV19 and TRBJ2-7, with D possibly matching TRBD2 (6 bases). Trimming cost V 9 bases and J 6 bases, with 12 bases left between them. Germline V gives CDR1 LNHDA, CDR2 SQIVND (reference sequence). This CDR3 is 11 amino acids long. The CDR3 region has the DNA TGTGCCAGCGGGCCGCGGGGCGAGCAGTACTTC. Encoded protein: CASGPRGEQYF.